This TCR beta chain was captured in a study of neoadjuvant nivolumab and ipilimumab in lung cancer. The study, taken as a whole, reports: TCR richness and clonality were higher in tumors than adjacent uninvolved lung. Blood richness before therapy tracked richness in tumors resected after neoadjuvant therapy.

About this clone: Its antigen is still unknown.

Assay: immunoSEQ multiplex PCR; the TCRdb copy retains only in-frame clones and omits some. The data hold 25,000 to 30,000 clones, with 60% to 85% observed a single time. The sequences come from tumor tissue, collected after neoadjuvant nivolumab, alone or with ipilimumab, at or shortly before surgery. This sequence originates from an adult with non-small cell lung cancer.

CDR3 sequence (DNA): TGTGCCAGCAGCGTAGGGAGCCTTCAGCAAGAGACCCAGTACTTC. It encodes CASSVGSLQQETQYF. The rearrangement links TRBV9 to TRBJ2-5; no clear D gene. In germline, CDR1 is SGDLS, CDR2 YYNGEE. V shed 0 bases and J shed 2 bases, with 11 bases lying between them. The CDR3 is 15 residues long.